This is a list of T cell receptor beta chains from one sample in a study of radiotherapy plus CTLA-4 blockade in lung cancer. Some clones are missing from TCRdb's copy, which holds only in-frame ones; the method was immunoSEQ multiplex PCR. The sample lists approximately 75,000 clones; roughly three quarters were seen once. This specimen was peripheral blood, taken from a patient treated with radiotherapy plus ipilimumab. The origin of the receptors is a human donor with non-small cell lung cancer who had a complete response to radiotherapy plus ipilimumab. CDR3s include the opening cysteine and the closing phenylalanine or tryptophan. The D gene is left open where the match is weak. The size of a clone is reported for some rows only, either as once, few or many, or as a class for expanded clones.

clone size	J gene	D gene	V gene	CDR3 protein	CDR3 DNA
NA	TRBJ2-3	NA	TRBV4-3	CASSQVRHSTDTQYF	TGCGCCAGCAGCCAAGTTCGGCACAGCACAGATACGCAGTATTTT
NA	TRBJ2-7	TRBD2	TRBV10-3	CASRGLAKAYEQYF	TGTGCCAGCAGGGGACTAGCGAAAGCCTACGAGCAGTACTTC
NA	TRBJ2-2	TRBD1	TRBV19	CASSSGTGVTGELFF	TGTGCCAGTAGTTCCGGGACAGGGGTTACCGGGGAGCTGTTTTTT
NA	TRBJ1-3	NA	TRBV19	CASSPQGFGLNTIYF	TGTGCCAGTAGTCCTCAGGGATTCGGGCTAAACACCATATATTTT
NA	TRBJ2-1	TRBD2	TRBV11-2	CASSLYGGGSPNEQFF	TGTGCCAGCAGCTTATACGGGGGGGGCTCGCCCAATGAGCAGTTCTTC
NA	TRBJ1-4	TRBD1	TRBV7-2	CASSVEGAANEKLFF	TGTGCCAGCAGCGTTGAGGGGGCGGCTAATGAAAAACTGTTTTTT
NA	TRBJ2-7	NA	TRBV5-1	CASSSDSYEQYF	TGCGCCAGCAGCTCGGACAGCTACGAGCAGTACTTC
NA	TRBJ1-3	NA	TRBV14	CASSPSRASGNTIYF	TGTGCCAGCAGCCCCTCTCGGGCTTCTGGAAACACCATATATTTT
once	TRBJ2-1	NA	TRBV4-3	CASSQDVETGYNEQFF	TGCGCCAGCAGCCAAGATGTAGAGACTGGATACAATGAGCAGTTCTTC
NA	TRBJ2-5	TRBD2	TRBV7-2	CASHDGRGLAGVETQYF	TGTGCCAGTCACGACGGACGGGGGCTAGCGGGAGTTGAGACCCAGTACTTC